Following are 5 T cell receptor beta chains from one sample sequenced in a study of CD8 T cells in Susac syndrome. Random hexamers were used to reverse transcribe the RNA input (roughly 0.5 to 1 ug). TCRdb reprocessed the immunoSEQ multiplex PCR reads via MiXCR and lists one record per CDR3 protein. Counted here are around 190,000 distinct CDR3 sequences, approximately 94% occurring once; the ten biggest clones make up around 0.11%. Sequenced input: CD4+ T cells from PBMCs. The receptors were gathered from a human donor in good health.

The rearrangement links TRBV30 to TRBJ1-1, with 9 nucleotides matching TRBD1. The trim removed 3 bases at V and 5 bases at J, leaving 7 bases unmatched. CDR1 is GTSNPN and CDR2 is SVGIG in the germline V gene (reference sequence). This CDR3 is 14 amino acids long. The CDR3 DNA is TGTGCCTGGAGCCACAGGGGGCTGTATACTGAAGCTTTCTTT. It is translated as CAWSHRGLYTEAFF.

This chain uses TRBV5-1 with TRBJ2-1, with D perhaps being TRBD1 or TRBD2 (5 bases each). The length of the CDR3 is 13 residues. The V gene lost 7 bases and the J gene lost 0 bases, with 8 bases spanning the gap. Germline-derived CDR1 and CDR2 are SGHRS and YFSETQ. DNA of the CDR3: TGCGCCAGCCGGGACGCCTCCTACAATGAGCAGTTCTTC. Amino acids: CASRDASYNEQFF.

The chain links TRBV4-2 to TRBJ1-2; tentatively, D is TRBD1 (5 bases). V was trimmed by 0 bases and J by 5 bases, leaving 13 bases between them. Germline CDR1 LGHNA, CDR2 YNFKEQ. The CDR3 is 15 amino acids. In nucleotides, the CDR3 is TGTGCCAGCAGCCAAGATAGGGGCGCGGGGTATGGCTACACCTTC. Translated, it gives CASSQDRGAGYGYTF.

The chain recombines TRBV28 with TRBJ2-2, with D uncertain. The CDR3 contains 12 residues. The V gene's germline CDR1 is MDHEN and CDR2 SYDVKM. Trimming shortened V by 0 bases and J by 7 bases, and 3 bases separated the two germline ends. CDR3 protein: CASSLWFGELFF. CDR3 bases: TGTGCCAGCAGTTTATGGTTCGGGGAGCTGTTTTTT.

The chain recombines TRBV20-1 with TRBJ2-3; D gene ambiguous. Germline CDR1 DFQATT, CDR2 SNEGSKA (reference sequence). The length of the CDR3 is 14 residues. The V end was cut by 4 bases, the J end by 4 bases, with 15 bases between. The CDR3 nucleotides are TGCAGTGCTATAGGATCAGAGGTGGCAGATACGCAGTATTTT. It specifies CSAIGSEVADTQYF.